These T cell receptor beta chains were read from a single sample in a study of identical twins. TCRdb reprocessed the 5' RACE reads with MiXCR, giving one entry per CDR3 protein. The sample has 450,000 or so distinct CDR3 sequences, 20% to 30% seen once; the top ten hold approximately 2.9%. These data are also associated with another study on T cells expressing NK-cell markers.

Sequenced sample: CD4+ T cells sorted from blood. The receptor source for this set is a woman aged 18-30 years in good health. Both conserved end residues are part of each CDR3. Fields, in order: J gene, V gene, D gene, clone size, CDR3 DNA, CDR3 protein. A D gene is named only where the DNA matches it firmly. Clone size appears in some rows only: once, few, many, or a class for an expanded clone.

>TRBJ2-1|TRBV20-1|TRBD2|few
TGCAGTGCTACCGGACTAGCGGGGGGGCTTAATGAGCAGTTCTTC
CSATGLAGGLNEQFF
>TRBJ2-1|TRBV12-3/TRBV12-4|TRBD2|few
TGTGCCAGCAGTTTGGGTAGCGGGAGGGAGCAGTTCTTC
CASSLGSGREQFF
>TRBJ2-3|TRBV20-1|-|-
TGCAGTGCTAGAGAGGCTGCGCGGTACACAGATACGCAGTATTTT
CSAREAARYTDTQYF
>TRBJ2-7|TRBV12-3/TRBV12-4|-|many
TGTGCCAGCAGCCCGATTGGTGGGAGGATTAACGAGCAGTACTTC
CASSPIGGRINEQYF
>TRBJ2-7|TRBV5-5|TRBD2|-
TGTGCCAGCAGCTTCCTAGCGGGTTTCTCCTACGAGCAGTACTTC
CASSFLAGFSYEQYF
>TRBJ2-7|TRBV20-1|TRBD1|-
TGCAGTGCTAGTCGACGGGGGACAGGGGGCGCGGGGCAGTACTTC
CSASRRGTGGAGQYF
>TRBJ2-3|TRBV12-3/TRBV12-4|TRBD2|-
TGTGCCTCCGGGGCTAGCGGTTACACAGATACGCAGTATTTT
CASGASGYTDTQYF
>TRBJ2-7|TRBV9|TRBD2|few
TGTGCCAGCAGCTCCCAGCCCACGCTAGCGGGAACTCAGTACTTC
CASSSQPTLAGTQYF
>TRBJ2-1|TRBV20-1|-|-
TGCAGTGCTAGATCTCCTAGCGCCCAAGCATACAATGAGCAGTTCTTC
CSARSPSAQAYNEQFF
>TRBJ1-1|TRBV29-1|-|few
TGCAGCGTGAGCAGGGTTGTGTTCACTGAAGCTTTCTTT
CSVSRVVFTEAFF
>TRBJ2-3|TRBV20-1|TRBD1|few
TGCAGTGCTAGAGGGGACAGGGGTTCATTCACAGATACGCAGTATTTT
CSARGDRGSFTDTQYF
>TRBJ2-5|TRBV12-3/TRBV12-4|TRBD2|few
TGTGCCAGCAGTTTTAGTCTAGCGGGAGGAGGGAAAGAGACCCAGTACTTC
CASSFSLAGGGKETQYF
>TRBJ2-1|TRBV24-1|TRBD1|few
TGTGCCACCAGTGATGGGGGGACAGGGCGGATCAATGAGCAGTTCTTC
CATSDGGTGRINEQFF
>TRBJ1-2|TRBV7-8|-|few
TGTGCCAGCAGCTTTCCCCTCGCAGGGGACAACTATGGCTACACCTTC
CASSFPLAGDNYGYTF
>TRBJ2-7|TRBV30|-|-
TGTGCCTGGAGTCGTGGGGTTCCCTACGAGCAGTACTTC
CAWSRGVPYEQYF
>TRBJ2-1|TRBV20-1|-|once
TGCAGTGCGATATCAGGGGGGTACGAGCAGTTCTTC
CSAISGGYEQFF
>TRBJ2-3|TRBV2|-|-
TGTGCCAGCACCCCCATAGATACGCAGTATTTT
CASTPIDTQYF
>TRBJ2-4|TRBV12-3/TRBV12-4|TRBD1|few
TGTGCCAGCAGTTTCGGACAGGGCCTGAACATTCAGTACTTC
CASSFGQGLNIQYF
>TRBJ2-7|TRBV14|-|few
TGTGCCAGCAGCCTGCGGGCCGAGCAGTACTTC
CASSLRAEQYF
>TRBJ1-5|TRBV4-3|TRBD1|-
TGCGCCAGCAGCCAAGGGACAGGGAGGGATCAGCCCCAGCATTTT
CASSQGTGRDQPQHF
>TRBJ1-2|TRBV3-1|-|-
TGTGCCAGCAGCCAAGGGGGTACCTATGGCTACACCTTC
CASSQGGTYGYTF
>TRBJ2-5|TRBV5-5|TRBD2|-
TGTGCCAGCAGCTACGGACTAGCGGGGGCCCCATTTTTC
CASSYGLAGAPFF
>TRBJ1-6|TRBV12-3/TRBV12-4|-|few
TGTGCCAGCAGAAGTTCCAGGGGTTATAATTCACCCCTCCACTTT
CASRSSRGYNSPLHF
>TRBJ2-7|TRBV20-1|TRBD1|few
TGCAGTGCCGGGACAGGGGGCGACTCCTACGAGCAGTACTTC
CSAGTGGDSYEQYF
>TRBJ2-7|TRBV10-3|TRBD2|few
TGTGCCATCAGTCCGGGACTAGCGGGAGCCTACGAGCAGTACTTC
CAISPGLAGAYEQYF
>TRBJ2-1|TRBV7-2|-|few
TGTGCCAGCAGCTTGGGGGTGCGGTATGAGCAGTTCTTC
CASSLGVRYEQFF
>TRBJ2-7|TRBV7-9|-|many
TGTGCCAGCAGCCTACGAACAGGGTACGAGCAGTACTTC
CASSLRTGYEQYF
>TRBJ2-3|TRBV20-1|-|few
TGCAGTGCTTCTTCTCTGACCGATACGCAGTATTTT
CSASSLTDTQYF
>TRBJ2-1|TRBV7-8|-|-
TGTGCCAGCAGCCCGCGTCCGGGGGCAGTTTACAATGAGCAGTTCTTC
CASSPRPGAVYNEQFF
>TRBJ2-5|TRBV5-1|-|many
TGCGCCAGCGCCGACCCTGGAAAAGAGACCCAGTACTTC
CASADPGKETQYF
>TRBJ2-1|TRBV20-1|TRBD2|-
TGCAGTGCTAGCGAACTAGCGGGAGCGGGTAATGAGCAGTTCTTC
CSASELAGAGNEQFF
>TRBJ2-5|TRBV20-1|TRBD2|-
TGCAGTGCTAGTACGGGACTAGTGAGGGAGACCCAGTACTTC
CSASTGLVRETQYF
>TRBJ2-1|TRBV30|-|-
TGTGCCTGGCGGGATACCTACAATGAGCAGTTCTTC
CAWRDTYNEQFF
>TRBJ2-3|TRBV20-1|TRBD2|-
TGCAGTGCTAGTCAATCGCTAGCGGGGGGGGATACGCAGTATTTT
CSASQSLAGGDTQYF
>TRBJ2-7|TRBV5-1|TRBD1|-
TGCGCCAGCAGCTTGGAAGGATCCAGGGGGTCCTACGAGCAGTACTTC
CASSLEGSRGSYEQYF
>TRBJ1-6|TRBV20-1|-|-
TGCAGTGCTAGAGGTGATTACAATTCACCCCTCCACTTT
CSARGDYNSPLHF
>TRBJ2-1|TRBV6-2/TRBV6-3|-|-
TGTGCCAGCAGTGGCGTGGATGAGCAGTTCTTC
CASSGVDEQFF
>TRBJ2-2|TRBV9|TRBD1|-
TGTGCCAGCAGCGTAGCTGGACAGGGTTCGGCCGGGGAGCTGTTTTTT
CASSVAGQGSAGELFF
>TRBJ2-3|TRBV7-2|TRBD1|-
TGTGCCAGCAGCTCGAGAAACAGGGGGGATACGCAGTATTTT
CASSSRNRGDTQYF
>TRBJ1-2|TRBV12-3/TRBV12-4|-|many
TGTGCCAGCAGTTTACGGGGCTATGGCTACACCTTC
CASSLRGYGYTF
>TRBJ2-3|TRBV9|TRBD2|-
TGTGCCACCTCACCACTTAGCGGGGGGCCCACAGATACGCAGTATTTT
CATSPLSGGPTDTQYF
>TRBJ2-2|TRBV12-3/TRBV12-4|TRBD1|many
TGTGCCAGCAGCTTCCTTAGGGGACAGGGGGCCGGGGAGCTGTTTTTT
CASSFLRGQGAGELFF
>TRBJ1-1|TRBV20-1|-|few
TGCAGTGCTAGACCGCCGGGGGGGAACACTGAAGCTTTCTTT
CSARPPGGNTEAFF
>TRBJ2-4|TRBV12-3/TRBV12-4|TRBD1|few
TGTGCCAGCAGTTTATGGGACAGGGGAAACATTCAGTACTTC
CASSLWDRGNIQYF
>TRBJ2-7|TRBV7-3|-|few
TGTGCCAGCAGCATCTCAGGGATGGACGAGCAGTACTTC
CASSISGMDEQYF
>TRBJ1-1|TRBV6-8|-|-
TGTGCCGTCAACCCGGGGGTCGACACTGAAGCTTTCTTT
CAVNPGVDTEAFF
>TRBJ2-1|TRBV18|-|-
TGTGCCAGCTCACCAACTGCCAGGAACAACGAGCAGTTCTTC
CASSPTARNNEQFF
>TRBJ2-1|TRBV4-3|TRBD2|many
TGCGCCAGCAGCCTCGACGGTGTAGCGGGCGGGAGCTCCTACAATGAGCAGTTCTTC
CASSLDGVAGGSSYNEQFF
>TRBJ2-2|TRBV11-2|-|-
TGTGCCAGCAGCTTAAGGGGACATGGGATGTCCGGGGAGCTGTTTTTT
CASSLRGHGMSGELFF
>TRBJ2-1|TRBV6-1|TRBD2|few
TGTGCCAGCAGGAGCGGGGGGAGCTACAATGAGCAGTTCTTC
CASRSGGSYNEQFF
>TRBJ1-5|TRBV20-1|-|-
TGCAGTGCTAGGAAAGACCTCAATCAGCCCCAGCATTTT
CSARKDLNQPQHF
>TRBJ1-1|TRBV20-1|-|few
TGCAGTGCCAACAGGATGAACACTGAAGCTTTCTTT
CSANRMNTEAFF
>TRBJ2-1|TRBV29-1|-|few
TGCAGCGCCCGCAGTACACAGGTAACCGAGCAGTTCTTC
CSARSTQVTEQFF
>TRBJ2-7|TRBV7-2|-|-
TGTGCCAGCAGGTTCAGGGGCCCCTCCTACGAGCAGTACTTC
CASRFRGPSYEQYF
>TRBJ2-1|TRBV20-1|-|few
TGCAGTGGTAAGGGCCCGAGTAGCAATGAGCAGTTCTTC
CSGKGPSSNEQFF
>TRBJ2-7|TRBV12-3/TRBV12-4|TRBD1|-
TGTGCCAGCAGTTCACTTAGGACAGGGGTTTTGAGGTACGAGCAGTACTTC
CASSSLRTGVLRYEQYF
>TRBJ2-2|TRBV5-1|-|-
TGCGCCAGCAGCTACAGGGCCACCGGGGAGCTGTTTTTT
CASSYRATGELFF